The TCR beta chain described here comes from a study of glioma-infiltrating T cells after dendritic cell vaccination. In the study overall: Patients received three intradermal dendritic cell vaccine injections at biweekly intervals. Broader study findings: Higher pretreatment TIL content predicted longer progression-free time and survival.

On this clone: Its antigen is not identified.

The protocol was immunoSEQ multiplex PCR, while the TCRdb copy is restricted to in-frame clones and leaves out a portion. The data show about 90,000 clones, around 86% seen once. Time point of the sample: after dendritic cell vaccination, including at tumor progression/relapse. This CDR3 is 14 amino acids long. Germline assignment: CDR1 SGDLS and CDR2 YYNGEE. V trimming: 4 bases; J trimming: 5 bases; junction bases outside the gene matches: 3. The specimen was blood, collected after dendritic cell vaccination. The chain carries TRBV9 and TRBJ2-7; 13 positions agree with TRBD2. This receptor was identified in a human donor with glioblastoma. CDR3 in amino acids: CASSRGLAGDEQYF. Here the CDR3 DNA reads TGTGCCAGCAGCAGAGGACTAGCGGGGGACGAGCAGTACTTC.